This is a list of T cell receptor beta chains from one sample in a study of cytomegalovirus exposure and HLA in healthy donors. The repertoire was sequenced with immunoSEQ multiplex PCR; TCRdb's copy has only in-frame clones and lacks some. This table holds some 98,000 clones, over 80% found once. Input material: PBMCs. These receptors came from a female donor in good health and CMV-seropositive. Each CDR3 is given with its conserved first and last residue. D genes are given only for firm matches. Only part of the rows carry a size: once, few, many, or a class if the clone is expanded.

d_call j_call v_call clone_size cdr3_aa cdr3_nt
TRBD1 TRBJ2-1 TRBV2 - CASRALTGGTYNEQFF TGTGCCAGCAGAGCCTTGACAGGGGGCACTTACAATGAGCAGTTCTTC
TRBD1 TRBJ2-7 TRBV15 - CATSRGEQGSSYEQYF TGTGCCACCAGCAGAGGCGAACAGGGGAGCTCCTACGAGCAGTACTTC
- TRBJ1-1 TRBV2 - CASSDLGSEAFF TGTGCCAGCAGTGATCTGGGCTCTGAAGCTTTCTTT
- TRBJ1-2 TRBV7-9 few CASSLSGLQHGYTF TGTGCCAGCAGCCTCTCGGGACTGCAACATGGCTACACCTTC
TRBD1 TRBJ1-2 TRBV12-5 - CASGPGTGYGYTF TGTGCTAGTGGTCCCGGGACAGGGTATGGCTACACCTTC
TRBD2 TRBJ2-5 TRBV11-1 - CASSSTSGELLGETQYF TGTGCCAGCAGCTCGACTAGCGGGGAGTTGTTGGGAGAGACCCAGTACTTC
TRBD1 TRBJ2-7 TRBV5-6 - CASSLHRDRDYEQYF TGTGCCAGCAGCTTACACCGGGACAGGGATTACGAGCAGTACTTC
TRBD1 TRBJ2-1 TRBV6-5 - CASRLDRANEQFF TGTGCCAGCAGACTCGACAGGGCCAATGAGCAGTTCTTC
- TRBJ2-3 TRBV19 - CASQSGFNTDTQYF TGTGCCAGTCAGAGCGGATTCAACACAGATACGCAGTATTTT
- TRBJ2-7 TRBV5-4 - CASSLGGDEQYF TGTGCCAGCAGCTTGGGAGGCGACGAGCAGTACTTC
TRBD1 TRBJ1-2 TRBV5-5 - CASSSRTGAYGYTF TGTGCCAGCAGCTCCCGGACAGGGGCCTATGGCTACACCTTC
- TRBJ2-2 TRBV29-1 once CGCRDTGELFF TGCGGATGTCGGGACACCGGGGAGCTGTTTTTT
- TRBJ1-1 TRBV7-6 - CASSPGATEAFF TGTGCCAGCAGCCCAGGGGCGACTGAAGCTTTCTTT
TRBD2 TRBJ2-7 TRBV5-1 - CASSLVGTSGTFYEQYF TGCGCCAGCAGCTTGGTGGGGACTAGCGGGACCTTCTACGAGCAGTACTTC
TRBD1 TRBJ1-6 TRBV6-4 - CASRDREEALHF TGTGCCAGCAGGGACAGGGAGGAGGCCCTCCACTTT
TRBD1 TRBJ1-2 TRBV5-5 once CASSPSGQGGYGYTF TGTGCCAGCAGCCCTAGCGGACAGGGCGGCTATGGCTACACCTTC
- TRBJ2-7 TRBV5-1 few CASSLVQGHEQYF TGCGCCAGCAGCTTGGTGCAGGGCCACGAGCAGTACTTC
- TRBJ2-1 TRBV7-2 - CASSLVRLAGQSDNEQFF TGTGCCAGCAGCTTAGTCCGGTTGGCGGGGCAGTCTGACAATGAGCAGTTCTTC
TRBD2 TRBJ2-2 TRBV30 - CAWSVMGGSTGELFF TGTGCCTGGAGTGTGATGGGCGGGAGCACCGGGGAGCTGTTTTTT
- TRBJ1-6 TRBV12-2 - CASRLLQASPLKKYSPLHF TGTGCAAGTCGCTTACTCCAGGCCTCCCCGCTCAAGAAATATTCACCCCTCCACTTT
- TRBJ1-3 TRBV13 - CASSLRGGSVGNTIYF TGTGCCAGCAGCCTCCGGGGGGGATCGGTTGGAAACACCATATATTTT
TRBD2 TRBJ2-3 TRBV5-1 - CASSKIFLQAGGPDTQYF TGCGCCAGCAGCAAGATCTTCCTACAAGCGGGGGGGCCGGATACGCAGTATTTT
TRBD1 TRBJ1-5 TRBV18 - CASSPYNDRANQPQHF TGTGCCAGCTCACCCTATAATGACAGGGCGAATCAGCCCCAGCATTTT
- TRBJ1-1 TRBV2 - CASILGSGMNTEAFF TGTGCCAGCATACTTGGGTCAGGGATGAACACTGAAGCTTTCTTT
TRBD2 TRBJ2-7 TRBV27 - CASTGGGLASEQYF TGTGCCAGCACCGGAGGTGGACTAGCCTCCGAGCAGTACTTC
- TRBJ2-7 TRBV6-5 - CASRGTGFYEQYF TGTGCCAGCAGGGGAACAGGGTTCTACGAGCAGTACTTC